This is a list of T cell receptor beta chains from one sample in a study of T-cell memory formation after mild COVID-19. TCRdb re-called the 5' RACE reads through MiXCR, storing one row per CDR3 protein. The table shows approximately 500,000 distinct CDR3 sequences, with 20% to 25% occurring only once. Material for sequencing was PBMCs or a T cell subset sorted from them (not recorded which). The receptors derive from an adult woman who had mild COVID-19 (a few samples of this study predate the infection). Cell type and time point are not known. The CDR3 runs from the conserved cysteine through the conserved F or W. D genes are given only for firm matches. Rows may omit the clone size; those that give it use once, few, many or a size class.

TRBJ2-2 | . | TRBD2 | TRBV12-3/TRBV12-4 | TGTGCCAGCAGTTTAGGACTAGCGGCCGGGGAGCTGTTTTTT | CASSLGLAAGELFF
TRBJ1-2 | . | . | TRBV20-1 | TGCAGTGCTAGTAACACAGGGATCTATGGCTACACCTTC | CSASNTGIYGYTF
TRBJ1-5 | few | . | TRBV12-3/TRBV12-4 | TGTGCCAGCAGTCCCTCACTTAGCAATCAGCCCCAGCATTTT | CASSPSLSNQPQHF
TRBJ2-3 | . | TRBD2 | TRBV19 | TGTGCCAGTAGTATATCCTATGCGGGAGGTCGAGATACGCAGTATTTT | CASSISYAGGRDTQYF
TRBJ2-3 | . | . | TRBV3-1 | TGTGCCAGCAGCCAAATGGCCACAGATACGCAGTATTTT | CASSQMATDTQYF
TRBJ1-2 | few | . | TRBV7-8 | TGTGCCAGCAGCTTAGAGTTGGACTATGGCTACACCTTC | CASSLELDYGYTF
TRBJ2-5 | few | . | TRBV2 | TGTGCCAGCAGTGAAGCGCTTCGCGATCGTTTCGACGAGACCCAGTACTTC | CASSEALRDRFDETQYF
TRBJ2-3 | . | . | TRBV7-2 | TGTGCCAGCAGCCCGACAGGCCTCCCCACAGATACGCAGTATTTT | CASSPTGLPTDTQYF
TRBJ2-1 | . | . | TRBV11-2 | TGTGCCAGCAGCTTCCGGGACTCGACGGAAGAGCAGTTCTTC | CASSFRDSTEEQFF
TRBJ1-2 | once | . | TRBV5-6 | TGTGCCAGCAGCTTGGCAGGGTTTAGTGGCTACACCTTC | CASSLAGFSGYTF
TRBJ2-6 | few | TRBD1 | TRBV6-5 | TGTGCCAGCAGTACACGACAGGGAGTAGCCCACGTCCTGACTTTC | CASSTRQGVAHVLTF
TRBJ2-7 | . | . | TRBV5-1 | TGCGCCAGCAGCTCTCAGGGGAGGGGTAAGGACGACGAGCAGTACTTC | CASSSQGRGKDDEQYF
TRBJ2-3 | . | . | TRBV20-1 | TGCAGTGCTAGAGATCTCCAGCGGGCCTGGGCCGAGACAGATACGCAGTATTTT | CSARDLQRAWAETDTQYF
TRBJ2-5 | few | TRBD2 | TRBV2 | TGTGCCAGCAGTGAGCGGGCGGGGGGCCTCCTCGAGACCCAGTACTTC | CASSERAGGLLETQYF